This TCR beta chain is from a study of early T cells in non-severe SARS-CoV-2 infection. Study summary: Unsorted whole blood bulk RNA was sequenced, with unpaired chains.

This CDR3 region has 14 residues. With 0 bases removed from V and 5 bases from J, the gap between germline ends came to 13 bases. Germline lookup yields CDR1 DFQATT and CDR2 SNEGSKA (reference sequence). TCRdb independently ran MiXCR on the 5' RACE reads; one entry per CDR3 protein. The table lists 48,000 or so distinct CDR3 sequences, approximately 5.7% of them singletons. This clonotype was picked up a small number of times. The rearrangement uses TRBV20-1 and TRBJ2-5; TRBD1 or TRBD2 may be the D gene (5 bases each). This TCR came from an adult who was a healthcare worker with PCR-confirmed SARS-CoV-2 infection or an uninfected control (not recorded which). Sample: whole blood, taken at baseline. Written as DNA, the CDR3 is TGCAGTGCTAGAGATTGGGGACCGGCGGAGACCCAGTACTTC. Its translation: CSARDWGPAETQYF.